Listed below are T cell receptor beta chains from one sample, sequenced in a study of cytomegalovirus exposure and HLA in healthy donors. Sequenced by immunoSEQ multiplex PCR; TCRdb stores in-frame clones only, minus some. The sample carries more than 95,000 clones, more than 75% recorded once. The sequencing input was PBMCs. All receptors come from an older woman in good health and CMV-seropositive. Each CDR3 is given with its conserved first and last residue. D genes are given only for firm matches. Part of the rows lack a size; the others show once, few, many or a class for expanded clones.

D	J	size	V	DNA	CDR3
.	TRBJ1-2	.	TRBV7-2	TGTGCCAGCAGCCCCCGGGACTATGGCTACACCTTC	CASSPRDYGYTF
TRBD1	TRBJ2-2	.	TRBV7-3	TGTGCCAGCAGCATCGGACAGGGGGCGGGAATCGGGGAGCTGTTTTTT	CASSIGQGAGIGELFF
.	TRBJ2-7	.	TRBV4-2	TGTGCCAGCAGCCCGGACACCAGCTCCTACGAGCAGTACTTC	CASSPDTSSYEQYF
TRBD1	TRBJ2-7	few	TRBV19	TGTGCCAGTAGTCGGACAGGGGGCCTTTACGAGCAGTACTTC	CASSRTGGLYEQYF
.	TRBJ2-7	.	TRBV7-9	TGTGCCAGCAGCTACCGGGAGTCGTCGTACGAGCAGTACTTC	CASSYRESSYEQYF
.	TRBJ1-2	.	TRBV5-1	TGCGCCAGCAGCTTGAGCGGAGATGGCTACACCTTC	CASSLSGDGYTF
TRBD1	TRBJ1-2	.	TRBV6-6	TGTGCCAGCAGTTACGGGACAGGATCTGGCTACACCTTC	CASSYGTGSGYTF
.	TRBJ1-1	.	TRBV6-6	TGTGCCAGCAGTTACGATGGGCAGGCGAACACTGAAGCTTTCTTT	CASSYDGQANTEAFF
.	TRBJ1-6	.	TRBV6-1	TGTGCCAGCACCCTGAGACAGGCCAATAATTCACCCCTTCACTTT	CASTLRQANNSPLHF
.	TRBJ2-6	.	TRBV11-2	TGTGCCAGCAGCTTAGATCGGGTCTCTGGGGCCAACGTCCTGACTTTC	CASSLDRVSGANVLTF
TRBD1	TRBJ1-2	.	TRBV7-2	TGTGCCAGCAGCCAGGGACAGGGGGTTAACTATGGCTACACCTTC	CASSQGQGVNYGYTF
.	TRBJ2-5	.	TRBV18	TGTGCCAGCTCACCAGGGCAACAAGAGACCCAGTACTTC	CASSPGQQETQYF
.	TRBJ1-2	.	TRBV7-9	TGTGCCAGCAGCTCCCCTAAAGATGGCTACACCTTC	CASSSPKDGYTF
TRBD2	TRBJ2-1	.	TRBV9	TGTGCCAGCAGCGGACGTCCTTTGGGTAGCGGGAGCTCCTACAATGAGCAGTTCTTC	CASSGRPLGSGSSYNEQFF
.	TRBJ1-5	.	TRBV21-1	TGTGCCAGCGGGCTCGTGTCCGGGACGGGGGATCAGCCCCAGCATTTT	CASGLVSGTGDQPQHF
TRBD1	TRBJ1-1	.	TRBV9	TGTGCCAGCAGCCCCGGACAGGGGTTGGGCATTGAAGCTTTCTTT	CASSPGQGLGIEAFF
.	TRBJ2-7	few	TRBV11-1	TGTGCCAGCAGCTTGTCCAGGGGCTTAATCTACGAGCAGTACTTC	CASSLSRGLIYEQYF
.	TRBJ2-7	.	TRBV9	TGTGCCAGCAGCCCGTATGTAGTCGGGGAGCCCTACGAGCAGTACTTC	CASSPYVVGEPYEQYF
TRBD2	TRBJ2-1	.	TRBV4-2	TGTGCCAGCAGCCAAGGACGTAGCGGGGGAGTCCGGGAGCAGTTCTTC	CASSQGRSGGVREQFF
TRBD1	TRBJ1-2	.	TRBV4-2	TGTGCCAGCAGCCCTAACGCTCGGACAGGGGGTGGTGGCTACACCTTC	CASSPNARTGGGGYTF
.	TRBJ2-7	.	TRBV15	TGTGCCACCAGCAGAGATACAGGTAGCTCCTACGAGCAGTACTTC	CATSRDTGSSYEQYF
.	TRBJ1-4	.	TRBV7-8	TGTGCCAGCAGCTTTGGTGGCACCGGCGGTGAAAAACTGTTTTTT	CASSFGGTGGEKLFF
.	TRBJ2-1	.	TRBV19	TGTGCCAGTAGTGGGCGAGCAGCCCTATCCAGTGAGCAGTTCTTC	CASSGRAALSSEQFF
TRBD1	TRBJ1-1	.	TRBV7-9	TGTGCCAGCAGCTTAGCAGACAGGGGCACTGAAGCTTTCTTT	CASSLADRGTEAFF